These 10 T cell receptor beta chains were all obtained from the same sample, sequenced in a study of blood T cell repertoires in COVID-19. Sequenced by immunoSEQ multiplex PCR; TCRdb stores in-frame clones only, minus some. Of roughly 230,000 clones listed, 87% were seen once; the top ten hold roughly 7.2%. Sequencing used PBMCs or T cells enriched from blood (not recorded which). The source of these receptors is a man aged 30-40 years in a cohort exposed to, infected with or recovered from COVID-19 (not recorded which).

The chain uses TRBV3-1 (or the pseudogene TRBV3-2) and TRBJ2-7, with 9 bases identical to TRBD1. The CDR3 loop spans 13 amino acids. J was trimmed by 4 bases and V by 6 bases; bases with no gene match: 4. In germline, CDR1 is LGHDT, CDR2 YNNKEL (reference sequence). In nucleotides, the CDR3 is TGTGCCAGCAGGCGGACAGGGGCGTACGAGCAGTACTTC. Amino acids: CASRRTGAYEQYF.

This chain links TRBV6-5 with TRBJ1-4, with 12 bases lining up with TRBD1. Germline V gives CDR1 MNHEY, CDR2 SVGAGI. V lost 6 bases, J lost 7 bases, and 6 bases stayed unmatched. The CDR3 is made up of 15 amino acids. In DNA, the CDR3 is TGTGCCAGCAGGCCCCGGGACAGGGGGCCTGAAAAACTGTTTTTT. As protein: CASRPRDRGPEKLFF.

The chain has TRBV19 and TRBJ2-7, with no clear D. Germline CDR1 is LNHDA and CDR2 is SQIVND (reference sequence). CDR3 size: 11 residues. Between the trimmed V and J ends, which lost 5 bases and 2 bases, there was a span of 4 bases. The CDR3, as DNA: TGTGCCAGTAGTTTCGCCTACGAGCAGTACTTC. It codes for CASSFAYEQYF.

The chain has TRBV18 and TRBJ2-5; no definite D call. Trimming pared 6 bases from V and 5 bases from J, leaving 13 bases between. Germline V gene sequence: CDR1 KGHSH, CDR2 LQKENI. The CDR3 is 13 amino acids. The CDR3 loop is CASSISRAETQYF. The CDR3 DNA follows: TGTGCCAGCTCGATTTCCCGCGCGGAGACCCAGTACTTC.

This chain uses TRBV20-1 with TRBJ1-1; D is undetermined. The germline V gene has CDR1 DFQATT and CDR2 SNEGSKA (reference sequence). V lost 7 bases and J lost 10, with 13 bases in between. The CDR3 covers 10 residues. The CDR3 nucleotides read TGCAGTGTGGTGGCTCCGGGAGCTTTCTTT. It is translated as CSVVAPGAFF.

The chain carries TRBV27 and TRBJ2-3, with 12 bases lining up with TRBD2. CDR1 is MNHEY, CDR2 SMNVEV, per germline (reference sequence). V dropped 8 bases and J dropped 3; count of bases not matched to a gene: 9. The CDR3 spans 16 residues. CDR3 nucleotide sequence: TGTGCCAGCCGGTTCCTGACTAGCGGGAGAACAGATACGCAGTATTTT. Residues: CASRFLTSGRTDTQYF.

J is TRBJ2-7 and V is TRBV5-5; TRBD1 matches at 7 bases. Unmatched junction bases numbered 9, after V lost 1 base and J lost 2 bases. Germline V gene lookup returns CDR1 SGHKS and CDR2 YYEKEE (reference sequence). The CDR3 loop spans 16 amino acids. The CDR3 nucleotides are TGTGCCAGCAGCTTGAATCGACAGGGTAGAACCTACGAGCAGTACTTC. Residues: CASSLNRQGRTYEQYF.

J is TRBJ1-2 and V is TRBV25-1; 7 bases line up with TRBD1. Germline CDR1 reads MGHDK; CDR2 reads SYGVNS. CDR3 length equals 12 residues. With V trimmed by 7 bases and J by 3 bases, 2 bases remained unmatched. The CDR3 here is CASKDRYYGYTF. The CDR3, as DNA: TGTGCCAGCAAGGACAGGTACTATGGCTACACCTTC.

In this sample, this clone turned up once. This rearrangement joins TRBV27 to TRBJ2-3, with a possible D match to TRBD1 (6 bases). The CDR3 spans 14 residues. Germline lookup yields CDR1 MNHEY and CDR2 SMNVEV (reference sequence). V was shortened by 5 bases and J by 3 bases, with 12 bases between the two germline ends. The CDR3 DNA reads as TGTGCCAGCAGTCCTCCAGGGGTTACAGATACGCAGTATTTT. Translation: CASSPPGVTDTQYF.

The J gene is TRBJ1-2, the V gene TRBV24-1; D unclear. Germline lookup yields CDR1 KGHDR and CDR2 SFDVKD. V was clipped by 5 bases and J by 5 bases, with 14 bases between them. The CDR3 consists of 14 residues. CDR3 nucleotide sequence: TGTGCCACCAGTGCGTCAGAGAGGTTTTATGGCTACACCTTC. It is translated as CATSASERFYGYTF.